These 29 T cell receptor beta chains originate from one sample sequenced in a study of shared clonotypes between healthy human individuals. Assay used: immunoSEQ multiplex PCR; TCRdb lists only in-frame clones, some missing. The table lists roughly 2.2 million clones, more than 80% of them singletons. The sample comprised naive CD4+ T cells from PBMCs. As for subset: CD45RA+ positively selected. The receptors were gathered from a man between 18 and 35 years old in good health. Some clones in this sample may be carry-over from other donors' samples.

CDR3 in amino acids: CASTRVDRVQETQYF. The CDR3 DNA reads as TGTGCCAGCACCCGAGTAGACAGGGTCCAAGAGACCCAGTACTTC. The chain combines TRBV5-6 with TRBJ2-5, with 7 bases identical to TRBD1. The length of the CDR3 is 15 residues. Germline-derived CDR1 and CDR2 are SGHDT and YYEEEE. Unmatched junction bases numbered 9, after V lost 6 bases and J lost 1 base.

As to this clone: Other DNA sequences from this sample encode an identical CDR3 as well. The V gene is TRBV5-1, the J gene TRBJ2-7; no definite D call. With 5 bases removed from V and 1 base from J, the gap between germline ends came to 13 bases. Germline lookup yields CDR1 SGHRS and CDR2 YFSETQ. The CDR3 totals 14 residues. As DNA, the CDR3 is TGCGCCAGCAGTCTACGGACGGATTCCTACGAGCAGTACTTC. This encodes CASSLRTDSYEQYF. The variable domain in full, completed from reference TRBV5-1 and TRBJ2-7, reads KAGVTQTPRYLIKTRGQQVTLSCSPISGHRSVSWYQQTPGQGLQFLFEYFSETQRNKGNFPGRFSGRQFSNSRSEMNVSTLELGDSALYLCASSLRTDSYEQYFGPGTRLTVT.

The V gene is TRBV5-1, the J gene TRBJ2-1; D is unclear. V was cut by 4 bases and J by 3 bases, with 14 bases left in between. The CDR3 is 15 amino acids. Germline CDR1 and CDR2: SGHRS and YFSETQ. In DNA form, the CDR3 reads TGCGCCAGCAGCACTGTACGGACCGACTACAATGAGCAGTTCTTC. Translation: CASSTVRTDYNEQFF. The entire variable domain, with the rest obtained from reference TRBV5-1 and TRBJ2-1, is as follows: KAGVTQTPRYLIKTRGQQVTLSCSPISGHRSVSWYQQTPGQGLQFLFEYFSETQRNKGNFPGRFSGRQFSNSRSEMNVSTLELGDSALYLCASSTVRTDYNEQFFGPGTRLTVL.

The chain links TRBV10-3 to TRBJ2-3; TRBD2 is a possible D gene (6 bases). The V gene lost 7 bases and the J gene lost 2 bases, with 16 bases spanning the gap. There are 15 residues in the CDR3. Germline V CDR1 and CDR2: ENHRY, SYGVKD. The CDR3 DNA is TGTGCCATCATGAGTGGGCGGAGGGACACAGATACGCAGTATTTT. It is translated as CAIMSGRRDTDTQYF.

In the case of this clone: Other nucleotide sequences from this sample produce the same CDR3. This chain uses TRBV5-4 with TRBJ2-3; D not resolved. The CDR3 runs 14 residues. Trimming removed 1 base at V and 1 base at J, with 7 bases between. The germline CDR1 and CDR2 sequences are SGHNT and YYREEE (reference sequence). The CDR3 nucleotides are TGTGCCAGCAGCTTGCGAGGCGGCACAGATACGCAGTATTTT. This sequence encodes CASSLRGGTDTQYF.

CDR3 protein: CASPLLRDSGANVLTF. In nucleotides, the CDR3 is TGTGCCAGCCCGCTACTCCGAGATTCTGGGGCCAACGTCCTGACTTTC. The chain has TRBV18 and TRBJ2-6; D gene unclear. The V end lost 8 bases, the J end lost 1 base, and 15 bases lay between the germline ends. CDR3 length: 16 amino acids. Per germline, CDR1 KGHSH and CDR2 LQKENI.

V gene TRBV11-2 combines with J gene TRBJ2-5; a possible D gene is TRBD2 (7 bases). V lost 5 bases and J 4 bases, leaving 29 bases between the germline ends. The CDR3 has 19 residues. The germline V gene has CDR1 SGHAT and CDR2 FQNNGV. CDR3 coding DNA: TGTGCCAGCAGCCTCCGCCCTGGGGGGGGCGTCGAGTTTGGAGAGACCCAGTACTTC. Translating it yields CASSLRPGGGVEFGETQYF.

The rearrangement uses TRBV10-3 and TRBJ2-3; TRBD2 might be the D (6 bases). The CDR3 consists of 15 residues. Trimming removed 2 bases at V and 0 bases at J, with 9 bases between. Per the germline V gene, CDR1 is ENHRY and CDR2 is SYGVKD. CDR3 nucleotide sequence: TGTGCCATCAGTGAGGGAGGGCCAAGCACAGATACGCAGTATTTT. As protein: CAISEGGPSTDTQYF.

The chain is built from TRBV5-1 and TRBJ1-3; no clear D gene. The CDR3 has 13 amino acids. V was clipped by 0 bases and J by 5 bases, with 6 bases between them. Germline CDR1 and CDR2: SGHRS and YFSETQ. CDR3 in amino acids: CASSLDSRNTIYF. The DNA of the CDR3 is TGCGCCAGCAGCTTGGACAGTCGAAACACCATATATTTT.

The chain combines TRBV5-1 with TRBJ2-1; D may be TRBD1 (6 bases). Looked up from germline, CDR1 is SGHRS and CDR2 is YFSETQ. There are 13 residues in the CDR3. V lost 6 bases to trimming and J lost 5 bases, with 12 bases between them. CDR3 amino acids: CASMYRENNEQFF. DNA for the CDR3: TGCGCCAGCATGTACAGGGAGAACAATGAGCAGTTCTTC.

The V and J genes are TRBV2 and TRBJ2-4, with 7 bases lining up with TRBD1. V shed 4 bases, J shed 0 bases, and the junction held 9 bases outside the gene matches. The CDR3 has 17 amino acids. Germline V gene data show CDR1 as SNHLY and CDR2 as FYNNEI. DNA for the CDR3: TGTGCCAGCAGTGGGACAGGACGCCTTCTAGCCAAAAACATTCAGTACTTC. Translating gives CASSGTGRLLAKNIQYF.

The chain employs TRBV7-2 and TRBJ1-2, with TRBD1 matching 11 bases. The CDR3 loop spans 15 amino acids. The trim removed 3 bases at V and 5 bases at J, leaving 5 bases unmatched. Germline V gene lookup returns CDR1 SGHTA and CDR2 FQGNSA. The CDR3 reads CASSFGQGAIYGYTF. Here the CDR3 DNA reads TGTGCCAGCAGCTTTGGACAGGGGGCGATTTATGGCTACACCTTC.

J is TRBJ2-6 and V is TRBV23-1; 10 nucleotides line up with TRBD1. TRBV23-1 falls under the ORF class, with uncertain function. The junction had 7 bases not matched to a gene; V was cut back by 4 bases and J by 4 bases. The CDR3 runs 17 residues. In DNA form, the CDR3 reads TGCGCCAGCAGTCGACCGGGACAGGGGTGCGGGGCCAACGTCCTGACTTTC. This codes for CASSRPGQGCGANVLTF.

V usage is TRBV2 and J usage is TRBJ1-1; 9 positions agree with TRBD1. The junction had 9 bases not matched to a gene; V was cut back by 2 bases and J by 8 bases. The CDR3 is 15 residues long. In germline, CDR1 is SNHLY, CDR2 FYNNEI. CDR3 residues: CASSEPKGTGPEAFF. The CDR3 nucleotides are TGTGCCAGCAGTGAACCCAAGGGGACAGGGCCCGAAGCTTTCTTT.

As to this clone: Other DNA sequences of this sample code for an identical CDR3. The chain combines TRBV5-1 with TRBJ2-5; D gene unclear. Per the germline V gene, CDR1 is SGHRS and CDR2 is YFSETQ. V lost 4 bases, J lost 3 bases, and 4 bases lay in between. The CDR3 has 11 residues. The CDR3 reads CASSIEETQYF. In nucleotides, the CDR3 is TGCGCCAGCAGCATCGAAGAGACCCAGTACTTC.

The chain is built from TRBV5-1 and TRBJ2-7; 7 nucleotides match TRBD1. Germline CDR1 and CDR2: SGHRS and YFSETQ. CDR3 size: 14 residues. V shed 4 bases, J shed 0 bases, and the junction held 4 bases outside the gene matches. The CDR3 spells CASSGDSRSYEQYF. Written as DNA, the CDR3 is TGCGCCAGCAGCGGGGACAGTCGCTCCTACGAGCAGTACTTC. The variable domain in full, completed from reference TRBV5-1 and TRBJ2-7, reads KAGVTQTPRYLIKTRGQQVTLSCSPISGHRSVSWYQQTPGQGLQFLFEYFSETQRNKGNFPGRFSGRQFSNSRSEMNVSTLELGDSALYLCASSGDSRSYEQYFGPGTRLTVT.

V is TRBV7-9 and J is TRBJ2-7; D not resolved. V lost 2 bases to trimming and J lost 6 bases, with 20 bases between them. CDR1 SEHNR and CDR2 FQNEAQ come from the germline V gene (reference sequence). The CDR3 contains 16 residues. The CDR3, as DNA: TGTGCCAGCAGCTTACTCACGCCCAAGTCATCGTCCGAGCAGTACTTC. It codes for CASSLLTPKSSSEQYF.

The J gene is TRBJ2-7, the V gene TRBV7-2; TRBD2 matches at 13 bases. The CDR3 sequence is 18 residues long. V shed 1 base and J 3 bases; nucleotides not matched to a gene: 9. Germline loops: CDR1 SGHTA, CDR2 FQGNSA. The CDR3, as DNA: TGTGCCAGCAGCTTAGTTCCGGGACTAGCGGGGACAAACTACGAGCAGTACTTC. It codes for CASSLVPGLAGTNYEQYF. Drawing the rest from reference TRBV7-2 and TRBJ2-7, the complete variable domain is GAGVSQSPSNKVTEKGKDVELRCDPISGHTALYWYRQSLGQGLEFLIYFQGNSAPDKSGLPSDRFSAERTGGSVSTLTIQRTQQEDSAVYLCASSLVPGLAGTNYEQYFGPGTRLTVT.

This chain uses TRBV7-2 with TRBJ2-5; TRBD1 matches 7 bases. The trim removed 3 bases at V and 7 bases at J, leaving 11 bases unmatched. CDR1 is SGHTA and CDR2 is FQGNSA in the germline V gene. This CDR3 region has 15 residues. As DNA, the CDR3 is TGTGCCAGCAGCTTTCGAATCGGACAGGAAGGGACCCAGTACTTC. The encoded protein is CASSFRIGQEGTQYF.

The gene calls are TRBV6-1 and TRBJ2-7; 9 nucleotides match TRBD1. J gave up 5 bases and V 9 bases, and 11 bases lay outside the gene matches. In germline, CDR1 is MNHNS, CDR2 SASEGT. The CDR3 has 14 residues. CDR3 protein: CASKRDRVGDEQYF. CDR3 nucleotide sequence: TGTGCCAGTAAAAGGGACAGGGTGGGGGACGAGCAGTACTTC.

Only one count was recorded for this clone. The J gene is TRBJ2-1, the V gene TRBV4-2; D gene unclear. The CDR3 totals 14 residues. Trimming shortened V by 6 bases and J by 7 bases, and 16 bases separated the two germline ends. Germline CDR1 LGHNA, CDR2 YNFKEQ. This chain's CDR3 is CASSDRGGRNEQFF. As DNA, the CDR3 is TGTGCCAGCAGTGACCGCGGCGGTCGGAATGAGCAGTTCTTC.

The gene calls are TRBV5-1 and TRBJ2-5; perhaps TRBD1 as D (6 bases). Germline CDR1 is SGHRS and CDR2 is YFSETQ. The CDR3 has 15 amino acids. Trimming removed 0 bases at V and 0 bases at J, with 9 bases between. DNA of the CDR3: TGCGCCAGCAGCTTGGAAGGGACAAACCAAGAGACCCAGTACTTC. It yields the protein CASSLEGTNQETQYF.

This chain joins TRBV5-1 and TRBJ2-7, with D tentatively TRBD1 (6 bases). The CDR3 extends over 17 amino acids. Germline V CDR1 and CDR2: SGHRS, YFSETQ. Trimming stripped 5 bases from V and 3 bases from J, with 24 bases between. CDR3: CASSYSSGTTSSYEQYF. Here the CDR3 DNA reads TGCGCCAGCAGTTATTCTTCCGGGACAACCTCCAGCTACGAGCAGTACTTC.

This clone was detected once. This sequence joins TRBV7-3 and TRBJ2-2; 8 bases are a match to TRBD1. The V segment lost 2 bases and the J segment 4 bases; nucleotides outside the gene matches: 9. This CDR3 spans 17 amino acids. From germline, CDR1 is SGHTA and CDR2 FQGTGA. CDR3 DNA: TGTGCCAGCAGCTTAGTTCCGCAGGGGGCTACCACCGGGGAGCTGTTTTTT. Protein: CASSLVPQGATTGELFF.

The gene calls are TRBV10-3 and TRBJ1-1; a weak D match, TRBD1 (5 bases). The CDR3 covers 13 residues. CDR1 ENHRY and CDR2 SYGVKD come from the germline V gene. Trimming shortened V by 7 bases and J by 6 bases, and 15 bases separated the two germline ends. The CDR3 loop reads CAITDSWGAEAFF. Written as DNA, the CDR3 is TGTGCCATCACCGATTCCTGGGGGGCTGAAGCTTTCTTT.

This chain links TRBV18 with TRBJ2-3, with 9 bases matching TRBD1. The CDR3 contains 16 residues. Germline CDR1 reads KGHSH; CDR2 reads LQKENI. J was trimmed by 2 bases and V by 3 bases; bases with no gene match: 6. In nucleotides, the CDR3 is TGTGCCAGCTCACCCCCGGGACAGGGACACACAGATACGCAGTATTTT. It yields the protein CASSPPGQGHTDTQYF. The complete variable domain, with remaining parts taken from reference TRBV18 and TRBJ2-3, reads NAGVMQNPRHLVRRRGQEARLRCSPMKGHSHVYWYRQLPEEGLKFMVYLQKENIIDESGMPKERFSAEFPKEGPSILRIQQVVRGDSAAYFCASSPPGQGHTDTQYFGPGTRLTVL.

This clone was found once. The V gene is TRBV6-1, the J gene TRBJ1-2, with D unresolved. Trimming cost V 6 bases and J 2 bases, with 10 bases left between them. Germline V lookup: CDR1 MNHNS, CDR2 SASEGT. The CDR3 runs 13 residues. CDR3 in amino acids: CASRGPTNYGYTF. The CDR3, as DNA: TGTGCCAGCAGGGGCCCGACAAACTATGGCTACACCTTC.

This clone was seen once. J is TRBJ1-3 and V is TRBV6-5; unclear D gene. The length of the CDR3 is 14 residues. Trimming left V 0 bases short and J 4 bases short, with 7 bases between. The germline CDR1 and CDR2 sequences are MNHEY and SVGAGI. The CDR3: CASSYSAEGNTIYF. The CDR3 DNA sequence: TGTGCCAGCAGTTACTCGGCAGAAGGAAACACCATATATTTT.

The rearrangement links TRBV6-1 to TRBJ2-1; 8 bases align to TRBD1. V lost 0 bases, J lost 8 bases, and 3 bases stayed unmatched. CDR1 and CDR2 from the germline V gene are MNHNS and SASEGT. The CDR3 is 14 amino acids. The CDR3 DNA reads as TGTGCCAGCAGTGAAGCGGGGACAGGAGATGAGCAGTTCTTC. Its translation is CASSEAGTGDEQFF.